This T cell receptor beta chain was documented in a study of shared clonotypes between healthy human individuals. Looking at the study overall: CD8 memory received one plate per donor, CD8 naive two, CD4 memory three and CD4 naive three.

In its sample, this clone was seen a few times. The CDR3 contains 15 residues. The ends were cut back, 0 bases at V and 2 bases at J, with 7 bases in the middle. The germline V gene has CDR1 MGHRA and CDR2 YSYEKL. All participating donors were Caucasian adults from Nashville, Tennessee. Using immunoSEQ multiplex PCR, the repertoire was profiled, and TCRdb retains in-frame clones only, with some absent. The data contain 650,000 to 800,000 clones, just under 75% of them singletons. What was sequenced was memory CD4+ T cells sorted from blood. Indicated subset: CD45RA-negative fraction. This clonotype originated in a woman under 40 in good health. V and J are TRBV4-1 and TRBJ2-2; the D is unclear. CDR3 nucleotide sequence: TGCGCCAGCAGCCAAGATTGGAGAAACACCGGGGAGCTGTTTTTT. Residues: CASSQDWRNTGELFF.